One and the same sample provided the 19 T cell receptor beta chains below, sequenced in a study of blood T cell repertoires in COVID-19. TCRdb's copy holds only in-frame clones and misses some; the assay was immunoSEQ multiplex PCR. The sample yields under 45,000 clones, 75% to 90% seen once. Sequencing was done on a sample of peripheral blood. Every receptor here comes from a man in his 60s with active or convalescent COVID-19.

J is TRBJ2-7 and V is TRBV5-4, with D maybe TRBD2 (6 bases). This CDR3 spans 16 amino acids. Germline CDR1 SGHNT, CDR2 YYREEE (reference sequence). V was trimmed by 0 bases and J by 3 bases, leaving 16 bases between them. In nucleotides, the CDR3 is TGTGCCAGCAGCTTGGGGAACCCCCGGGAGCTCTACGAGCAGTACGTC. Protein product: CASSLGNPRELYEQYV.

CDR3: CASSQAGTGFFMNTEAFF. The CDR3 nucleotides are TGCGCCAGCAGCCAAGCCGGGACAGGGTTTTTTATGAACACTGAAGCTTTCTTT. V is TRBV4-3 and J is TRBJ1-1; 9 positions match TRBD1. The CDR3 runs 18 residues. The J segment lost 0 bases and the V segment lost 1 base, leaving 9 bases of the junction unmatched. Germline V gene lookup returns CDR1 LGHNA and CDR2 YSLEER.

The chain carries TRBV2 and TRBJ1-3; D perhaps matches TRBD1 (6 bases). CDR3 length: 15 amino acids. Germline lookup yields CDR1 SNHLY and CDR2 FYNNEI. Trimming cost V 7 bases and J 0 bases, with 13 bases left between them. CDR3 sequence: CASTLYRASGNTIYF. CDR3 DNA: TGTGCCAGCACCTTATACAGGGCCTCTGGAAACACCATATATTTT.

The V and J genes are TRBV4-2 and TRBJ2-2; D not certain. The CDR3 length is 13 residues. Per the germline V gene, CDR1 is LGHNA and CDR2 is YNFKEQ. Trimming cost V 4 bases and J 9 bases, with 12 bases left between them. CDR3 in amino acids: CASSPDGFRELFF. CDR3 nucleotide sequence: TGTGCCAGCAGCCCAGACGGGTTCCGGGAGCTGTTTTTT.

The chain uses TRBV3-1 (or the pseudogene TRBV3-2) and TRBJ2-5, with D perhaps TRBD1 (7 bases). CDR1 and CDR2 (germline): LGHDT, YNNKEL (reference sequence). The CDR3 covers 14 residues. Trimming pared 1 base from V and 5 bases from J, leaving 11 bases between. The CDR3 here is CASSQGRGRETQYF. CDR3 sequence (DNA): TGTGCCAGCAGCCAAGGGAGGGGGCGGGAGACCCAGTACTTC.

V gene TRBV4-1 combines with J gene TRBJ2-2; TRBD1 might be the D (7 bases). Looked up from germline, CDR1 is MGHRA and CDR2 is YSYEKL. The CDR3 extends over 16 amino acids. Trimming removed 5 bases at V and 5 bases at J, with 18 bases between. The CDR3 is CASSKLRQGGTGELFF. The CDR3 bases are TGCGCCAGCAGCAAATTACGACAGGGAGGTACCGGGGAGCTGTTTTTT.

A single count supports this clone. This chain joins TRBV15 and TRBJ1-2; TRBD1 is a possible D gene (6 bases). Trimming left V 1 base short and J 4 bases short, with 13 bases between. Germline loops: CDR1 LNHNV, CDR2 YYDKDF (reference sequence). The CDR3 totals 15 residues. The CDR3, as DNA: TGTGCCACCAGCAGAGGGTACAGGGATCGCTATGGCTACACCTTC. This codes for CATSRGYRDRYGYTF. Based on the CDR3 plus reference TRBV15 and TRBJ1-2, the full variable domain is DAMVIQNPRYQVTQFGKPVTLSCSQTLNHNVMYWYQQKSSQAPKLLFHYYDKDFNNEADTPDNFQSRRPNTSFCFLDIRSPGLGDTAMYLCATSRGYRDRYGYTFGSGTRLTVV.

This clone was detected only a few times. The V and J genes are TRBV18 and TRBJ2-1, with TRBD2 identical over 16 bases. The V and J ends lost 4 bases and 6 bases, in that order; junction bases with no gene match: 6. In germline, CDR1 is KGHSH, CDR2 LQKENI. This CDR3 spans 17 amino acids. The CDR3: CASSRVGTSGRANEQFF. The CDR3 bases are TGTGCCAGCTCACGCGTCGGGACTAGCGGGAGGGCCAATGAGCAGTTCTTC.

The chain uses TRBV2 and TRBJ1-4; 7 nucleotides match TRBD1. The CDR3 has 13 amino acids. Per germline, CDR1 SNHLY and CDR2 FYNNEI. V gave up 6 bases and J gave up 5 bases; unmatched junction bases: 3. CDR3 sequence (DNA): TGTGCCAGCAGGAGGGGACAGAATGAAAAACTGTTTTTT. Its protein is CASRRGQNEKLFF. Filled out from reference TRBV2 and TRBJ1-4, the complete variable domain reads EPEVTQTPSHQVTQMGQEVILRCVPISNHLYFYWYRQILGQKVEFLVSFYNNEISEKSEIFDDQFSVERPDGSNFTLKIRSTKLEDSAMYFCASRRGQNEKLFFGSGTQLSVL.

This sequence joins TRBV20-1 and TRBJ2-2; no definite D call. The V and J ends lost 3 bases and 7 bases respectively, with 12 bases between them. Germline loops: CDR1 DFQATT, CDR2 SNEGSKA (reference sequence). The CDR3 is made up of 13 amino acids. CDR3 amino acids: CSASSRLSGELFF. CDR3 nucleotides: TGCAGTGCTAGTTCCAGGTTGAGCGGGGAGCTGTTTTTT.

The rearrangement links TRBV7-2 to TRBJ1-5; D possibly corresponds to TRBD1 (5 bases). There are 15 residues in the CDR3. Trimming stripped 2 bases from V and 2 bases from J, with 10 bases between. The V gene's germline CDR1 is SGHTA and CDR2 FQGNSA. Here the CDR3 reads CASSLQGSGNQPQHF. The DNA for the CDR3 is TGTGCCAGCAGCTTACAGGGAAGCGGCAATCAGCCCCAGCATTTT. Full variable domain (missing parts from reference TRBV7-2 and TRBJ1-5): GAGVSQSPSNKVTEKGKDVELRCDPISGHTALYWYRQSLGQGLEFLIYFQGNSAPDKSGLPSDRFSAERTGGSVSTLTIQRTQQEDSAVYLCASSLQGSGNQPQHFGDGTRLSIL.

V usage is TRBV6-5 and J usage is TRBJ1-5; no clear D gene. This CDR3 has 14 amino acids. Germline assignment: CDR1 MNHEY and CDR2 SVGAGI. Trimming removed 5 bases from V and 7 bases from J, with 15 bases in between. CDR3 bases: TGTGCCAGCAGTCCTCGGGGAGGTCGACAGCCCCAGCATTTT. As protein: CASSPRGGRQPQHF.

The chain uses TRBV5-4 and TRBJ2-5; D is perhaps TRBD2 (6 bases). The CDR3 has 14 amino acids. Trimming took off 5 bases at V and 3 bases at J, with 14 bases between the two ends. Per germline, CDR1 SGHNT and CDR2 YYREEE (reference sequence). Written as DNA, the CDR3 is TGTGCCAGCAGTAGGTGGGGGGTCGAAGAGACCCAGTACTTC. Translating it yields CASSRWGVEETQYF.

The J gene is TRBJ1-5, the V gene TRBV29-1, with unresolved D. CDR3 length equals 13 residues. Germline V gene sequence: CDR1 SQVTM, CDR2 ANQGSEA. V was shortened by 6 bases and J by 1 base, with 10 bases between the two germline ends. CDR3 coding DNA: TGCAGCGTCAGGTCGGCAAGCAATCAGCCCCAGCATTTT. It codes for CSVRSASNQPQHF.

The chain's CDR3 is CASSMGQVIHEQYV. The CDR3 coding sequence is TGTGCCAGCAGCATGGGACAGGTAATACACGAGCAGTACGTC. This chain links TRBV6-2 or TRBV6-3 with TRBJ2-7; 8 bases agree with TRBD1. The CDR3 length is 14 residues. V was clipped by 6 bases and J by 5 bases; unmatched bases: 9. Germline V gene lookup returns CDR1 MNHEY and CDR2 SVGEGT.

This chain joins TRBV6-5 and TRBJ1-2; tentatively, D is TRBD1 (6 bases). Trimming pared 6 bases from V and 0 bases from J, leaving 11 bases between. CDR3 length: 14 amino acids. CDR1 is MNHEY and CDR2 is SVGAGI in the germline V gene. CDR3 sequence (DNA): TGTGCCAGCAGCAGGACAGCCGCTAACTATGGCTACACCTTC. Translating it yields CASSRTAANYGYTF.

The rearrangement links TRBV11-3 to TRBJ2-5, with TRBD1 identical over 7 bases. V trimming: 5 bases; J trimming: 2 bases; junction bases outside the gene matches: 2. The CDR3 totals 13 residues. The germline V gene has CDR1 SGHNT and CDR2 YENEEA. Written as DNA, the CDR3 is TGTGCCAGCAGCCCGGGACAGCAAGAGACCCAGTACTTC. Translating gives CASSPGQQETQYF.

The chain combines TRBV6-5 with TRBJ1-1, with 7 bases identical to TRBD1. The CDR3 sequence is 15 residues long. CDR1 is MNHEY and CDR2 is SVGAGI in the germline V gene. Trimming at V came to 10 bases and at J to 0 bases, leaving 11 bases not matched to a gene. CDR3 residues: CATYQIGTVNTEAFF. For the CDR3, the DNA is TGTGCCACCTACCAGATCGGGACAGTGAACACTGAAGCTTTCTTT.

The chain links TRBV4-1 to TRBJ2-1, with TRBD1 matching 8 bases. CDR3 length equals 16 residues. Per germline, CDR1 MGHRA and CDR2 YSYEKL. Trimming at V came to 4 bases and at J to 7 bases, leaving 12 bases not matched to a gene. In nucleotides, the CDR3 is TGCGCCAGCAGCCCCCCCCGAGCAGGGGGCATGAATGAGCAGTTCTTC. Its translation: CASSPPRAGGMNEQFF.